This T cell receptor (beta chain) appears in the sequencing data of a study of PD-1 blockade in classical Hodgkin lymphoma. Study-wide findings and caveats: Although disease activity or prior therapy may be involved, causes of the repertoire differences remain undefined. Baseline TCR diversity was reportedly lower in newly diagnosed patients than in healthy donors. It was reported as lower still in relapsed/refractory patients.

With regard to this clone: Its antigen is still unknown.

TCRdb's copy holds only in-frame clones and misses some; the assay was immunoSEQ multiplex PCR. In the table there are over 14,000 clones, over 80% of which are singletons. Time point here: newly diagnosed, previously untreated cHL patient sample. It was by magnetic negative selection that CD8+ T cells were isolated from thawed PBMCs. Comparators were PBMCs taken from newly diagnosed, untreated classical Hodgkin lymphoma. Germline CDR1 MGHRA, CDR2 YSYEKL. The CDR3 is 18 amino acids. The V and J ends lost 5 bases and 2 bases respectively, with 24 bases between them. The rearrangement links TRBV4-1 to TRBJ2-5; D is uncertain. The receptor was derived from a human donor with classical Hodgkin lymphoma. Sequenced input: CD8+ T cells from blood. The CDR3 is CASSLRAITILGQETQYF. The CDR3 DNA reads as TGCGCCAGCAGCTTACGAGCAATAACTATCCTAGGGCAAGAGACCCAGTACTTC.